The TCR beta chain under discussion was sequenced for a study of cytomegalovirus exposure and HLA in healthy donors. Germline V gene sequence: CDR1 SEHNR, CDR2 FQNEAQ (reference sequence). The CDR3 spans 15 residues. Trimming removed 5 bases from V and 8 bases from J; junction bases left unmatched: 14. Primers: 60 Vbeta forward and 13 Jbeta reverse. Generated by immunoSEQ multiplex PCR, the TCRdb table keeps only in-frame clones and is missing some. The sample holds about 160,000 clones, around four fifths seen once. This chain links TRBV7-9 with TRBJ1-2; 7 nucleotides align to TRBD1. The sequenced sample consisted of PBMCs. This clonotype originated in a young man in good health and CMV-seronegative. In nucleotides, the CDR3 is TGTGCCAGCAGCAGCACAGCTTTAGGGGGCGTGGGCTACACCTTC. It translates to CASSSTALGGVGYTF.